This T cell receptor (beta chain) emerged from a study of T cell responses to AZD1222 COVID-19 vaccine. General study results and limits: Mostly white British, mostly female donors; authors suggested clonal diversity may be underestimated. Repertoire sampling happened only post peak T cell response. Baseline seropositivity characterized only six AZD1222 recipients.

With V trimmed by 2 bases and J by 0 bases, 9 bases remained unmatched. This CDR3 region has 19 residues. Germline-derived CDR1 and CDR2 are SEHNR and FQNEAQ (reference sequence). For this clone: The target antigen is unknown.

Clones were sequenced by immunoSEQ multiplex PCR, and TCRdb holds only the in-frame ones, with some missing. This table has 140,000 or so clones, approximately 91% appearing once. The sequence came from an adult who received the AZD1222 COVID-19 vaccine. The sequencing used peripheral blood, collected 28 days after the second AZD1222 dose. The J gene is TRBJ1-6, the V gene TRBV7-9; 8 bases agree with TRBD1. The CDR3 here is CASSLRTGFGSSYNSPLHF. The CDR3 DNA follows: TGTGCCAGCAGCTTACGGACAGGGTTTGGGAGCTCCTATAATTCACCCCTCCACTTT.